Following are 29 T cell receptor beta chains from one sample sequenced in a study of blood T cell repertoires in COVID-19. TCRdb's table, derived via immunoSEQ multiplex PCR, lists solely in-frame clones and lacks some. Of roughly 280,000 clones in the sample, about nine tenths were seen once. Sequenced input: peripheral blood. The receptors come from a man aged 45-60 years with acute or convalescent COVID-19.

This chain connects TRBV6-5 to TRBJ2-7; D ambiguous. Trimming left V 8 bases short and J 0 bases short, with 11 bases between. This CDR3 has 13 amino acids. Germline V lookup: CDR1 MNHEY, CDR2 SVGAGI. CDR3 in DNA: TGTGCCAGCCGGCGGCCGAGCTCCTACGAGCAGTACTTC. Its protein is CASRRPSSYEQYF.

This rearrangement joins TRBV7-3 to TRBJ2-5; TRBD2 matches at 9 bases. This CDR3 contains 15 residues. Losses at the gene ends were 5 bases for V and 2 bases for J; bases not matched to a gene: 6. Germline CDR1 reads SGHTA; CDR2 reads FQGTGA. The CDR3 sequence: CASSPGLARQETQYF. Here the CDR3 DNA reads TGTGCCAGCAGCCCAGGACTAGCGAGGCAAGAGACCCAGTACTTC.

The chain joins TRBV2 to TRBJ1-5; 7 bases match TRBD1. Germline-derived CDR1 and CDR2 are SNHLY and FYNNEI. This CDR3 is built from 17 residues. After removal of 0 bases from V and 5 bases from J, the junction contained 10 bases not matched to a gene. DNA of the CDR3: TGTGCCAGCAGTGAAGCGGGGACAGTTCCTGCCTATCAGCCCCAGCATTTT. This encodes CASSEAGTVPAYQPQHF.

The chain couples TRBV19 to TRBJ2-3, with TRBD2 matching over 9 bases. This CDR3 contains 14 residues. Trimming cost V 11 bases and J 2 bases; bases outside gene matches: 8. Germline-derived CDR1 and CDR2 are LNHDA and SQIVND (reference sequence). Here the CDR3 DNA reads TGTGCCGTCGGTAGCGGGAGACCCACAGATACGCAGTATTTT. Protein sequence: CAVGSGRPTDTQYF.

CDR3 sequence: CATGQRAEKLFF. DNA for the CDR3: TGTGCCACGGGACAGCGGGCCGAAAAACTGTTTTTT. The chain joins TRBV7-8 to TRBJ1-4; 7 positions agree with TRBD1. With V trimmed by 10 bases and J by 8 bases, 7 bases remained unmatched. The germline V gene has CDR1 SGHVS and CDR2 FQNEAQ. CDR3 length: 12 amino acids.

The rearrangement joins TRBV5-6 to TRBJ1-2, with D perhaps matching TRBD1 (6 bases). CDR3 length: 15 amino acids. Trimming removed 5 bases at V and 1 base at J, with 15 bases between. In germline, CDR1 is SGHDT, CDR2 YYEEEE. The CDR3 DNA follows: TGTGCCAGCAGGGCCCGGGACAACTATAACTATGGCTACACCTTC. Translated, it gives CASRARDNYNYGYTF.

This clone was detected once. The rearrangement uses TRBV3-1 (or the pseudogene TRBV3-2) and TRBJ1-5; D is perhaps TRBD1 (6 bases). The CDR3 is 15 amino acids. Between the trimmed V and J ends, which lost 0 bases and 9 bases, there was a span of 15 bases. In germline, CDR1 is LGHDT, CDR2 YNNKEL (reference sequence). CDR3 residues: CASSQETGTKGPQHF. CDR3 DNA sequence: TGTGCCAGCAGCCAAGAGACAGGCACTAAGGGGCCCCAGCATTTT.

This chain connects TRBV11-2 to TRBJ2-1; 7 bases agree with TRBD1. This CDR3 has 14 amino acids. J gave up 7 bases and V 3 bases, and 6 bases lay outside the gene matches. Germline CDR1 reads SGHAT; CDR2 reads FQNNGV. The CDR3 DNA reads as TGTGCCAGCAGCTTGACGAGGGGGCATAATGAGCAGTTCTTC. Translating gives CASSLTRGHNEQFF.

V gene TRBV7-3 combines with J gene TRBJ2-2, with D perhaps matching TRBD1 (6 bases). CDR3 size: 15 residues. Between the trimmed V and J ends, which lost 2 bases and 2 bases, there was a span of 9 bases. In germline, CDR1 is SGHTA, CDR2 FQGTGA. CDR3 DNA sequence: TGTGCCAGCAGCTTAGGCAGGGGTAACACCGGGGAGCTGTTTTTT. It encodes CASSLGRGNTGELFF.

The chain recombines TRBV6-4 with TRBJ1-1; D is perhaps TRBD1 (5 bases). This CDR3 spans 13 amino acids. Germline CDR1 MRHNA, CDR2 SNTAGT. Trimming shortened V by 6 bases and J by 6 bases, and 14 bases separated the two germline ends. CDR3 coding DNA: TGTGCCAGCAGCCCCCAGGGTGGCGCTGAAGCTTTCTTT. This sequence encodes CASSPQGGAEAFF.

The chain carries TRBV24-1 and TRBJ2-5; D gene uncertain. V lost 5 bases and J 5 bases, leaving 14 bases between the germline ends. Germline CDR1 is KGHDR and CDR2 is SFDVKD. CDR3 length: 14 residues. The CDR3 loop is CATSATSGSETQYF. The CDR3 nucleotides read TGTGCCACCAGTGCCACTTCAGGCTCGGAGACCCAGTACTTC.

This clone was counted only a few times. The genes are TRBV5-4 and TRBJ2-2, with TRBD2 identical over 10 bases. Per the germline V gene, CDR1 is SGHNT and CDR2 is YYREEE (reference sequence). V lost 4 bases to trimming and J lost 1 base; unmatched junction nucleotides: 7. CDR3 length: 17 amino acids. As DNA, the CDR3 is TGTGCCAGCAGCCGCGCACCTAGCGGGGGGAACACCGGGGAGCTGTTTTTT. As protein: CASSRAPSGGNTGELFF.

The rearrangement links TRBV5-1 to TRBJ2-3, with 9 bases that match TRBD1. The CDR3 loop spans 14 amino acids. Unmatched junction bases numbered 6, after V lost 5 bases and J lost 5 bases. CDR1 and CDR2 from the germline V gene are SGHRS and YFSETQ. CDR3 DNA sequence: TGCGCCAGCAGACTACAGGGGGCCGGAGATACGCAGTATTTT. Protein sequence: CASRLQGAGDTQYF. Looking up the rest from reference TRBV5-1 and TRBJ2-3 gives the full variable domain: KAGVTQTPRYLIKTRGQQVTLSCSPISGHRSVSWYQQTPGQGLQFLFEYFSETQRNKGNFPGRFSGRQFSNSRSEMNVSTLELGDSALYLCASRLQGAGDTQYFGPGTRLTVL.

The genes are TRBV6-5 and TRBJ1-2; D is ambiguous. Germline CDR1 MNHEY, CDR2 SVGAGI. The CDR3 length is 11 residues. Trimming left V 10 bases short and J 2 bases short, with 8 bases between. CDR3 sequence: CATAANYGYTF. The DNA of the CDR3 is TGTGCCACCGCGGCGAACTATGGCTACACCTTC.

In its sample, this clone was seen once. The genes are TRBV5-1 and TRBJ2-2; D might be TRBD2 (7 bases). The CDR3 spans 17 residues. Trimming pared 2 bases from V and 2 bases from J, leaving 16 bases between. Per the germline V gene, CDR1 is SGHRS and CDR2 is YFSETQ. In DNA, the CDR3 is TGCGCCAGCAGCTTCTCTTCGGGGGGCGACAACACCGGGGAGCTGTTTTTT. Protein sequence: CASSFSSGGDNTGELFF.

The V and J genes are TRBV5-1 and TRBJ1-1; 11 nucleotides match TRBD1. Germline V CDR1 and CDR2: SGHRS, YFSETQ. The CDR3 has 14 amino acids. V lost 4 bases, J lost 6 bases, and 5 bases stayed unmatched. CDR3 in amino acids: CASSIGQGASEAFF. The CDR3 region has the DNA TGCGCCAGCAGCATAGGACAGGGGGCCTCTGAAGCTTTCTTT.

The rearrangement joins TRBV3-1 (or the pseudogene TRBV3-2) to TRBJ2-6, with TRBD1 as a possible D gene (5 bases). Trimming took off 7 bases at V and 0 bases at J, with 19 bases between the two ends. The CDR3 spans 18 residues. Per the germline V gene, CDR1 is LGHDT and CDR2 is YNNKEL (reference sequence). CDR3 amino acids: CASNRLMGPGSGANVLTF. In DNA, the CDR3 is TGTGCCAGCAACCGATTGATGGGGCCCGGCTCTGGGGCCAACGTCCTGACTTTC.

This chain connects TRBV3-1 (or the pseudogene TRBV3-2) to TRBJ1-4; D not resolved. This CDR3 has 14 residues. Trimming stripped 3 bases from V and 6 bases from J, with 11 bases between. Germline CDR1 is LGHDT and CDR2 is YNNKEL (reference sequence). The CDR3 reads CASSHSPSDEKLFF. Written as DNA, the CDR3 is TGTGCCAGCAGCCATAGCCCTTCGGATGAAAAACTGTTTTTT.

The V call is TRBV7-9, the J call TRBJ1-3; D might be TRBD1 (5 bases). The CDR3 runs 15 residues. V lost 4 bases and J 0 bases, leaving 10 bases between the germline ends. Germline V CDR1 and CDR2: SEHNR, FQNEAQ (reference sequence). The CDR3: CASSSRDGSGNTIYF. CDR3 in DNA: TGTGCCAGCAGCTCGCGGGACGGCTCTGGAAACACCATATATTTT.

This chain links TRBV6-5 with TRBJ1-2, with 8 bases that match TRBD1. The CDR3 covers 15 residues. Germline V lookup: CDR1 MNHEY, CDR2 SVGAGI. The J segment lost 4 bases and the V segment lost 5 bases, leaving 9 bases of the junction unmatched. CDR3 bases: TGTGCCAGCAGTCCGGGACAGGCCTCCCTCTATGGCTACACCTTC. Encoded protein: CASSPGQASLYGYTF.

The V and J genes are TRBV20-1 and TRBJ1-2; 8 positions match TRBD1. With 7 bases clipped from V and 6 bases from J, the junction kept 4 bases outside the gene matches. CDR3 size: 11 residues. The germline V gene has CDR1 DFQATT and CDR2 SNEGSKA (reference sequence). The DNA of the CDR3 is TGCAGTGTGGACAGGGTGGATGGCTACACCTTC. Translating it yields CSVDRVDGYTF.

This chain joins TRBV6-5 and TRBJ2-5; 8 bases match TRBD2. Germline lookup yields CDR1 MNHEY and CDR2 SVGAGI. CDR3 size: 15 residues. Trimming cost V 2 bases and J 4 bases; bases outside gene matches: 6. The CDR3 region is CASSYRARGGETQYF. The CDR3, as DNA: TGTGCCAGCAGTTACCGGGCCCGGGGGGGAGAGACCCAGTACTTC.

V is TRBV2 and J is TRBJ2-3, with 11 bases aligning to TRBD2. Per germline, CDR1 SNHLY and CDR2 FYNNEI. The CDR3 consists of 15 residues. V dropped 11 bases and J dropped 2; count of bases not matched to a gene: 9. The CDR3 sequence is CASTGTSGLTDTQYF. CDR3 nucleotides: TGTGCCTCCACTGGGACTAGCGGCCTCACAGATACGCAGTATTTT.

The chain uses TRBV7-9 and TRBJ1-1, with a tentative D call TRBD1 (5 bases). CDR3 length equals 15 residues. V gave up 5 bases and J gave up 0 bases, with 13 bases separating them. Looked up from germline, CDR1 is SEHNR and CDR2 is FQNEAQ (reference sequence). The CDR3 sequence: CASSPQGMMNTEAFF. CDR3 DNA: TGTGCCAGCAGCCCGCAGGGCATGATGAACACTGAAGCTTTCTTT.

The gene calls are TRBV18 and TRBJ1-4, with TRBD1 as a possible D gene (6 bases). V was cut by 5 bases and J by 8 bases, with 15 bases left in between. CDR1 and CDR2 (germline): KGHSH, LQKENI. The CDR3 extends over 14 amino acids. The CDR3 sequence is CASSDDRQNEKLFF. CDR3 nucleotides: TGTGCCAGCTCAGACGACAGGCAAAACGAAAAACTGTTTTTT.

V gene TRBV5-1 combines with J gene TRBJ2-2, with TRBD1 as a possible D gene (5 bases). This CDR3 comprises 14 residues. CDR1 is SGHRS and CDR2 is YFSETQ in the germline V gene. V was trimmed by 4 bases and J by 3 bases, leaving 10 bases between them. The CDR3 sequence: CASSGRVDTGELFF. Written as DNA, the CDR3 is TGCGCCAGCAGCGGCAGGGTAGACACCGGGGAGCTGTTTTTT.

This CDR3 reads CASSLSAGPSAFF. CDR3 nucleotide sequence: TGTGCCAGCAGCTTATCAGCAGGGCCCTCGGCTTTCTTT. The V call is TRBV7-3, the J call TRBJ1-1; possibly TRBD1 for D (5 bases). This CDR3 has 13 residues. V lost 2 bases, J lost 11 bases, and 15 bases lay in between. Germline V gene lookup returns CDR1 SGHTA and CDR2 FQGTGA.

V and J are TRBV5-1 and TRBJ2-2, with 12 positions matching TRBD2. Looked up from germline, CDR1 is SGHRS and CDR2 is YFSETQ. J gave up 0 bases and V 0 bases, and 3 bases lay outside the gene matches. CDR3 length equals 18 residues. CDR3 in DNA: TGCGCCAGCAGCTTGGGACTAGCGGGGGTCCCGAACACCGGGGAGCTGTTTTTT. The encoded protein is CASSLGLAGVPNTGELFF.

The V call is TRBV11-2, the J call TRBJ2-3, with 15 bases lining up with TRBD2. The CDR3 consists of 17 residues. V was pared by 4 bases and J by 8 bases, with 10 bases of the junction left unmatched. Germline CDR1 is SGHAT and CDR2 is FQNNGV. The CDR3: CASSWTSGGDRPGTQYF. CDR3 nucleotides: TGTGCCAGCAGCTGGACTAGCGGGGGGGACCGACCAGGTACGCAGTATTTT.